This T cell receptor (beta chain) was found in a study of blood T cell repertoires in COVID-19. Unmatched junction bases numbered 4, after V lost 4 bases and J lost 4 bases. The CDR3 consists of 13 residues. Germline loops: CDR1 LNHDA, CDR2 SQIVND (reference sequence). Clones were read by immunoSEQ multiplex PCR, and TCRdb kept only the in-frame ones, dropping some. This sample carries tens of thousands of clones, approximately 93% of them seen once, and the ten largest clones take roughly 5.2%. The clonotype originates from a human donor in a cohort sampled during active COVID-19. V gene TRBV19 combines with J gene TRBJ2-7, with 7 positions matching TRBD2. Sequenced: peripheral blood. The CDR3 sequence: CASSTYGGYEQYF. For the CDR3, the DNA is TGTGCCAGTAGTACCTACGGGGGGTACGAGCAGTACTTC.